This TCR beta chain was profiled in a study of lymphopenia after photon versus proton radiotherapy. Study-wide findings and caveats: Photon-treated patients lost naive T cells and TCR diversity; proton-treated stayed stable. Oligoclonal CD8+ Temra expansion after nadir drove photon patients' diversity drop.

Sequenced by immunoSEQ multiplex PCR; TCRdb stores in-frame clones only, minus some. The table records about 39,000 clones, about 94% of them present only once. In this sample, this clone turned up once. Its cognate antigen is unknown. With 2 bases clipped from V and 0 bases from J, the junction kept 4 bases outside the gene matches. Per germline, CDR1 SGHVS and CDR2 FQNEAQ. The CDR3 runs to 16 residues. The sample here was peripheral blood, taken from a patient treated with photon-based radiotherapy. V and J are TRBV7-8 and TRBJ2-3, with 8 nucleotides matching TRBD1. The sequence was obtained from a man aged 55 to 70 with cholangiocarcinoma. CDR3 region: CASSLYDRGSTDTQYF. The CDR3 DNA reads TGTGCCAGCAGCTTATATGACAGGGGAAGCACAGATACGCAGTATTTT. The entire variable domain, with the rest obtained from reference TRBV7-8 and TRBJ2-3, is as follows: GAGVSQSPRYKVAKRGQDVALRCDPISGHVSLFWYQQALGQGPEFLTYFQNEAQLDKSGLPSDRFFAERPEGSVSTLKIQRTQQEDSAVYLCASSLYDRGSTDTQYFGPGTRLTVL.